The sequence of this T cell receptor (beta chain) was determined in a study of blood T cell repertoires in COVID-19. Study-level background: T cells, B-cell-depleted T cells, or PBMCs supplied cDNA or gDNA.

With respect to this clone: At one of its ends the junction is not consistent with the germline gene, which may arise from a read error.

Per the authors' pipeline: Amplification of reference gene primers provided the estimated nucleated cell counts. Sequencing used immunoSEQ multiplex PCR; TCRdb keeps in-frame clones, though not all of them. For V, J and clone size, that table is used; D and trimming come from the DNA. The sample includes roughly 190,000 clones, 85% to 90% seen only once; the top ten take about 10%. This clonotype was obtained from a woman aged 60 to 75 with COVID-19, enrolled during active disease. Sequenced material: peripheral blood.

CDR3 nucleotide sequence: TGTGCCAGTAGTATAGGGTTAGCGGACTACCAAGGGACCCAGTACTTC. Amino acid sequence: CASSIGLADYQGTQYF. This rearrangement joins TRBV19 to TRBJ2-5, with D maybe TRBD2 (6 bases). CDR1 is LNHDA and CDR2 is SQIVND in the germline V gene (reference sequence). The CDR3 contains 16 residues.